This T cell receptor (beta chain) was recovered during a study of cytomegalovirus exposure and HLA in healthy donors. Study findings and constraints: High specificity and sensitivity for cytomegalovirus status were reported for the classifier. It was found in a later analysis that first-cohort TCR clusters tended to co-occur in the 95 to 150 validation repertoires. The study labeled more than 150 TCR beta chains cytomegalovirus-associated.

Clones were sequenced by immunoSEQ multiplex PCR, and TCRdb holds only the in-frame ones, with some missing. The table lists about 280,000 clones, approximately 88% of them singletons. From the 120-subject validation cohort, which was separate from the roughly 700-subject first cohort, the donors were drawn. Of note for this clone: Its antigen is unknown.

Specimen: PBMCs. The TCR was taken from a young woman in good health and CMV-seronegative.

The CDR3 sequence is CASSYLSGSTDTQYF. In DNA, the CDR3 is TGTGCCAGCAGTTACTTATCCGGTAGCACAGATACGCAGTATTTT. J is TRBJ2-3 and V is TRBV6-5; D not resolved. V was trimmed by 1 base and J by 0 bases, leaving 8 bases between them. The CDR3 contains 15 residues. Germline lookup yields CDR1 MNHEY and CDR2 SVGAGI.